The clone carrying this T cell receptor (beta chain) showed up just a few times. These data belong to a study of T-cell reconstitution after alpha-beta-depleted transplantation in children. Germline-derived CDR1 and CDR2 are SGHRS and YFSETQ. Trimming removed 4 bases at V and 7 bases at J, with 14 bases between. The CDR3 has 14 amino acids. The TCRbeta library was prepared with unique molecular identifiers. TCRdb re-called the PCR reads through MiXCR, storing one row per CDR3 protein. The sample lists under 350,000 distinct CDR3 sequences; 9.9% were seen once. This rearrangement joins TRBV5-1 to TRBJ2-2; no firm D call. The TCR originated in a human donor who donated a stem cell graft to a child with SCID. Sequencing used PBMCs from the stem cell graft donor, obtained from the stem cell graft. The CDR3 region is CASSLATDGGELFF. CDR3 nucleotides: TGCGCCAGCAGCCTTGCGACCGACGGCGGGGAGCTGTTTTTT. Full variable domain (remainder filled in from reference TRBV5-1 and TRBJ2-2): KAGVTQTPRYLIKTRGQQVTLSCSPISGHRSVSWYQQTPGQGLQFLFEYFSETQRNKGNFPGRFSGRQFSNSRSEMNVSTLELGDSALYLCASSLATDGGELFFGEGSRLTVL.